This paragraph reports one T cell receptor (beta chain). The data were obtained in a study of OX40 agonist ivuxolimab in advanced cancers. Libraries were prepared by immunoSEQ multiplex PCR; TCRdb keeps only in-frame clonotypes and omits some of them. The table shows about 49,000 clones, with 85% occurring only once. The V gene lost 4 bases and the J gene lost 4 bases, with 10 bases spanning the gap. CDR1 is LGHNA and CDR2 is YSLEER in the germline V gene. The CDR3 covers 14 residues. Material: CD4+ or CD8+ T cells sorted from blood, obtained in a trial of the OX40 agonist ivuxolimab. The chain recombines TRBV4-3 with TRBJ1-4; the D is unclear. This sequence was found in an adult with an advanced solid tumor such as melanoma, head and neck, liver or kidney cancer. CDR3 DNA sequence: TGCGCCAGCAGCCCCCGACGGATTAATGAAAAACTGTTTTTT. This encodes CASSPRRINEKLFF.